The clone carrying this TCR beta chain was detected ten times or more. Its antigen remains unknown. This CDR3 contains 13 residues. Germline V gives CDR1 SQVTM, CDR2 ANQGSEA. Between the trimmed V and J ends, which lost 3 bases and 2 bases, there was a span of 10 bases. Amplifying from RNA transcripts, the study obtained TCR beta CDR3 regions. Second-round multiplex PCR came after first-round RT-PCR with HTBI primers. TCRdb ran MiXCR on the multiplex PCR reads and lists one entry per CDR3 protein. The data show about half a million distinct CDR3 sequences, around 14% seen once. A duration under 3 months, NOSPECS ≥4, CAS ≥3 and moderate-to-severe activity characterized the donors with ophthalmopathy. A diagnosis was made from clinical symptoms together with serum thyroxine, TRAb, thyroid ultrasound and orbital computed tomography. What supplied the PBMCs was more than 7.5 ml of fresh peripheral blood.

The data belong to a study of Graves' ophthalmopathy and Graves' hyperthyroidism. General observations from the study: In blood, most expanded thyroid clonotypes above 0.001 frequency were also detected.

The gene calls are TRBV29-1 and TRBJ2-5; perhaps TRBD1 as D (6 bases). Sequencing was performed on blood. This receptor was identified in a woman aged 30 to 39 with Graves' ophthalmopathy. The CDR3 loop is CSVDRGEQETQYF. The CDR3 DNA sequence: TGCAGCGTTGACAGGGGTGAACAAGAGACCCAGTACTTC.